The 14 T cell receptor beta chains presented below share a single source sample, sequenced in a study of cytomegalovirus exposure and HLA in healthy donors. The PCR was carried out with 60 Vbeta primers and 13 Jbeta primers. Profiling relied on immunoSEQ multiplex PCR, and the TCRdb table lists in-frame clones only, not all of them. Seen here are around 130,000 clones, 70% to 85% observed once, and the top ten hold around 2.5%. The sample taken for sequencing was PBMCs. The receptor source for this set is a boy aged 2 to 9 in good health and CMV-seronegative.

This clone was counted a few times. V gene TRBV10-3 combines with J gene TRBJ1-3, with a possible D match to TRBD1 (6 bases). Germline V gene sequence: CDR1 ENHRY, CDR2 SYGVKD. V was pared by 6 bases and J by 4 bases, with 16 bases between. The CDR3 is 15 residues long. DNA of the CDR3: TGTGCCATCAGCCCCAGTGAGACAGGAGGAAACACCATATATTTT. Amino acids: CAISPSETGGNTIYF.

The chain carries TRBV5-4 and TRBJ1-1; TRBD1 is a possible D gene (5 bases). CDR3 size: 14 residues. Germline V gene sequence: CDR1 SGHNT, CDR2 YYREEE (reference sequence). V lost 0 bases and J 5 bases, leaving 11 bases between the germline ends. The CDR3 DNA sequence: TGTGCCAGCAGCTTGGGGGGGGTTCTTACTGAAGCTTTCTTT. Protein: CASSLGGVLTEAFF.

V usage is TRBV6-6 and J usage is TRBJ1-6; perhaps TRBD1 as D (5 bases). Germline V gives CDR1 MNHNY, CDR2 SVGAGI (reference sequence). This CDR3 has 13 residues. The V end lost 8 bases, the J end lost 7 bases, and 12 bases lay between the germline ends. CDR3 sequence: CASGALENSPLHF. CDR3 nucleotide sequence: TGTGCCAGCGGGGCCCTCGAAAATTCACCCCTCCACTTT.

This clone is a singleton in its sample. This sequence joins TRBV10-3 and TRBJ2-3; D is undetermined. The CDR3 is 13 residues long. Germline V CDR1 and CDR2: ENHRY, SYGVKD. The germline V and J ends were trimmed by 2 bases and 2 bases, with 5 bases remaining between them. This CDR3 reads CAISEVFTDTQYF. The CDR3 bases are TGTGCCATCAGTGAGGTCTTCACAGATACGCAGTATTTT.

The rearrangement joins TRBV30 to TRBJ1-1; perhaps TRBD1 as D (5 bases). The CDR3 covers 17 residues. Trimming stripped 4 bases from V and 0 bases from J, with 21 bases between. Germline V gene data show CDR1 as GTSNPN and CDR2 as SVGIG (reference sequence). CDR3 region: CAWTDRQARAMNTEAFF. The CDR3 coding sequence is TGTGCCTGGACCGACCGTCAGGCCAGGGCCATGAACACTGAAGCTTTCTTT.

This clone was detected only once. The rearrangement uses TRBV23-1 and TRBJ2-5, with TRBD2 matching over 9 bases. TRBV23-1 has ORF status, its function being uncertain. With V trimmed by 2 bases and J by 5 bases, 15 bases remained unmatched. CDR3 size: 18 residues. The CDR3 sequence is CASSQLGLARGMLETQYF. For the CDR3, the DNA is TGCGCCAGCAGTCAACTGGGACTAGCTAGGGGCATGTTGGAGACCCAGTACTTC.

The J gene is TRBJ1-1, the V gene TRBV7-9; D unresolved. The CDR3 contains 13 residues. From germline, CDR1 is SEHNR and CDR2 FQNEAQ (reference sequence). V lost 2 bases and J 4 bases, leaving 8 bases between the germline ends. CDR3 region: CASSLLIGTEAFF. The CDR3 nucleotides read TGTGCCAGCAGCTTACTTATCGGCACTGAAGCTTTCTTT.

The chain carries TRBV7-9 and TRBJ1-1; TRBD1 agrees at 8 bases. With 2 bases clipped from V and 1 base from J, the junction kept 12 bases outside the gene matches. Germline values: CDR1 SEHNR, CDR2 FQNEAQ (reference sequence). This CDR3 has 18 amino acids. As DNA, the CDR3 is TGTGCCAGCAGCTTAACCCGACAGGGGATTATCCCGAACACTGAAGCTTTCTTT. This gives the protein CASSLTRQGIIPNTEAFF.

The DNA of the CDR3 is TGTGCCAGCAGCTTATGGGCTAGCGGGAGCGATGAGCAGTTCTTC. The encoded protein is CASSLWASGSDEQFF. The chain is built from TRBV11-2 and TRBJ2-1, with 10 bases that match TRBD2. After removal of 2 bases from V and 8 bases from J, the junction contained 6 bases not matched to a gene. The CDR3 loop spans 15 amino acids. CDR1 and CDR2 (germline): SGHAT, FQNNGV.

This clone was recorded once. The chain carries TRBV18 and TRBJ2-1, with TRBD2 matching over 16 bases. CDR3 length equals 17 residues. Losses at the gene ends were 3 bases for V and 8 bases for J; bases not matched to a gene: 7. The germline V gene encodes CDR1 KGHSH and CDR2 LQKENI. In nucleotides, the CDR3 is TGTGCCAGCTCACCCGGGACTAGCGGGAGGGCCAGGTATGAGCAGTTCTTC. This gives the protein CASSPGTSGRARYEQFF. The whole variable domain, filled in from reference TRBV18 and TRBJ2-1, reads NAGVMQNPRHLVRRRGQEARLRCSPMKGHSHVYWYRQLPEEGLKFMVYLQKENIIDESGMPKERFSAEFPKEGPSILRIQQVVRGDSAAYFCASSPGTSGRARYEQFFGPGTRLTVL.

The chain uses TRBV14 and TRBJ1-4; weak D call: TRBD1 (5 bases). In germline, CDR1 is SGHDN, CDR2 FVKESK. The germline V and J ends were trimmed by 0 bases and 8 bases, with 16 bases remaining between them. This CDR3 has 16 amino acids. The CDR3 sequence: CASSQDPAGNGEKLFF. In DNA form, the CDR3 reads TGTGCCAGCAGCCAAGATCCGGCAGGGAACGGAGAAAAACTGTTTTTT.

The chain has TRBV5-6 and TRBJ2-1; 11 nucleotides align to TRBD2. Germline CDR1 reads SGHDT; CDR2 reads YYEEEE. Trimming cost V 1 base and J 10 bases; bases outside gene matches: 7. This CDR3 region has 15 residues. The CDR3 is CASSLRLAGGWEQFF. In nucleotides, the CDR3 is TGTGCCAGCAGCTTGAGGCTAGCGGGGGGCTGGGAGCAGTTCTTC.

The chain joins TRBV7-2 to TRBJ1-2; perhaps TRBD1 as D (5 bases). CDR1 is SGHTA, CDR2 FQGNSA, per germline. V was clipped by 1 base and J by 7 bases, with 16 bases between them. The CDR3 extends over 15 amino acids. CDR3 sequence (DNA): TGTGCCAGCAGCTTAGATATGGGGGGGTCTAGTGGCTACACCTTC. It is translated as CASSLDMGGSSGYTF.

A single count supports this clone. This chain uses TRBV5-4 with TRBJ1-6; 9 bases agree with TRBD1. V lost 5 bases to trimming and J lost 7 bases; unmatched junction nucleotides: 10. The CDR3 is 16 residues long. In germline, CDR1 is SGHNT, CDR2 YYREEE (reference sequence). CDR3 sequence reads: CASSSVQGARNSPLHF. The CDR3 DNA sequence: TGTGCCAGCAGTTCCGTACAGGGGGCTCGGAATTCACCCCTCCACTTT.